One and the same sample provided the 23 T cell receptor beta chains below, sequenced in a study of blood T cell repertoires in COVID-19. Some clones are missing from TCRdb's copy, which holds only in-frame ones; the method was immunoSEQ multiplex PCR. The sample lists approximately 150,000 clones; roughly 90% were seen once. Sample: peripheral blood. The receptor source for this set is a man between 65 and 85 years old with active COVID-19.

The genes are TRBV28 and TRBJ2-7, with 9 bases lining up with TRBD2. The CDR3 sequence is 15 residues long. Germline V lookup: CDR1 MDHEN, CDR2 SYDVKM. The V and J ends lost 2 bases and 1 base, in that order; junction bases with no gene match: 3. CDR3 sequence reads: CASSLNGLASYEQYF. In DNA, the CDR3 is TGTGCCAGCAGTTTAAACGGACTAGCGTCCTACGAGCAGTACTTC. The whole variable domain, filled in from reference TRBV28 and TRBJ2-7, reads DVKVTQSSRYLVKRTGEKVFLECVQDMDHENMFWYRQDPGLGLRLIYFSYDVKMKEKGDIPEGYSVSREKKERFSLILESASTNQTSMYLCASSLNGLASYEQYFGPGTRLTVT.

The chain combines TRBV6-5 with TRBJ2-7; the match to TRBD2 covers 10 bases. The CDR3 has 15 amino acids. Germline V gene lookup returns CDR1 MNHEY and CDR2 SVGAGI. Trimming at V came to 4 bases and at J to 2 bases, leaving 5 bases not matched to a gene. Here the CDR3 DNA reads TGTGCCAGCAGTTCCTGGACTAGCGGAACCTACGAGCAGTACTTC. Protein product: CASSSWTSGTYEQYF.

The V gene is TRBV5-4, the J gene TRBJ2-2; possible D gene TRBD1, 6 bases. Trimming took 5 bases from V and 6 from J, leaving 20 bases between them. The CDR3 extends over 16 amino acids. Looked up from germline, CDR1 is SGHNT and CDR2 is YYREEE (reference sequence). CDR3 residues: CASSPVAGGIAGELFF. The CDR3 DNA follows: TGTGCCAGCAGTCCGGTGGCTGGGGGCATCGCCGGGGAGCTGTTTTTT.

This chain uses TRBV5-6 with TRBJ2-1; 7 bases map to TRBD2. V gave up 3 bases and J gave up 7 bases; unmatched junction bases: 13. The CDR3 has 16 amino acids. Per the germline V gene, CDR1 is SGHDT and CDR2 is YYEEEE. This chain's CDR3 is CASSWGGTIKINEQFF. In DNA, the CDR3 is TGTGCCAGCAGCTGGGGCGGGACTATTAAAATTAATGAGCAGTTCTTC.

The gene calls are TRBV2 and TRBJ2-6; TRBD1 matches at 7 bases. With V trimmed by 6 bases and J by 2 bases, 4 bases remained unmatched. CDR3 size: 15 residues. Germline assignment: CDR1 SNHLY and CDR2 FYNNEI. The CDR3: CASRSTGTGANVLTF. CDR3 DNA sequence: TGTGCCAGCAGGTCGACAGGGACTGGGGCCAACGTCCTGACTTTC.

CDR3 sequence: CASTYSGTRGTDTQYF. For the CDR3, the DNA is TGTGCCAGTACCTATAGCGGGACCCGAGGCACAGATACGCAGTATTTT. The chain recombines TRBV19 with TRBJ2-3; 8 bases fit TRBD2. In germline, CDR1 is LNHDA, CDR2 SQIVND (reference sequence). The CDR3 has 16 amino acids. V lost 7 bases to trimming and J lost 1 base; unmatched junction nucleotides: 10.

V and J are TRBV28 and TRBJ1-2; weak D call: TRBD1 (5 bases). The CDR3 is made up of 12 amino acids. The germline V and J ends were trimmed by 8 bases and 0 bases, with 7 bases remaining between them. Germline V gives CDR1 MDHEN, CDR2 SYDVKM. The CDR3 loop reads CASRQSNYGYTF. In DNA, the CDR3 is TGTGCCAGCCGACAGTCTAACTATGGCTACACCTTC.

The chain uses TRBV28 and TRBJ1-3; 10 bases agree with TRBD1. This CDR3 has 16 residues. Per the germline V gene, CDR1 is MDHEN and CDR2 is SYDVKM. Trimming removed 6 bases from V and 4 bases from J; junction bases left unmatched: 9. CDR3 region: CASSPTGQGLGNTIYF. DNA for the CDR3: TGTGCCAGCAGCCCTACGGGACAGGGGCTCGGAAACACCATATATTTT.

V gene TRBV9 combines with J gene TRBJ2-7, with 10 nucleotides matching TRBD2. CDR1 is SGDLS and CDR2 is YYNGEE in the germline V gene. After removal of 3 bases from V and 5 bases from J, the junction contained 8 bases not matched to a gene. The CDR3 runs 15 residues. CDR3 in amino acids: CASSESGRALDEQYF. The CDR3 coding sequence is TGTGCCAGCAGCGAGAGCGGGAGGGCCTTGGACGAGCAGTACTTC.

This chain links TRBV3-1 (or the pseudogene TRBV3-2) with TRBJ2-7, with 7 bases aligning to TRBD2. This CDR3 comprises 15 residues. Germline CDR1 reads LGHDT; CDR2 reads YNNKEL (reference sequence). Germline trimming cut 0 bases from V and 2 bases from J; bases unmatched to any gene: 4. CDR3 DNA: TGTGCCAGCAGCCAAGACCCCACTAGCGCCTACGAGCAGTACTTC. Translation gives CASSQDPTSAYEQYF.

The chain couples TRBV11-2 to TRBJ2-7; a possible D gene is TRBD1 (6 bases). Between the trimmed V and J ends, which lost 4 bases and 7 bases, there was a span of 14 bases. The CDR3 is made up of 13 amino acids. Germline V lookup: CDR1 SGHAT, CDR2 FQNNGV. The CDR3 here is CASSYRDLGEQYF. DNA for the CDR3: TGTGCCAGCAGCTACAGGGACCTTGGGGAGCAGTACTTC.

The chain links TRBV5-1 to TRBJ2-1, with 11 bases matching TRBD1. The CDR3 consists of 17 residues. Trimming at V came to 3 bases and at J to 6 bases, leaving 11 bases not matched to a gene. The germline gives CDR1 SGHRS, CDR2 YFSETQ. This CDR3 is CASSSFRTGGDPNEQFF. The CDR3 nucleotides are TGCGCCAGCAGCTCCTTCCGGACAGGGGGCGACCCCAATGAGCAGTTCTTC.

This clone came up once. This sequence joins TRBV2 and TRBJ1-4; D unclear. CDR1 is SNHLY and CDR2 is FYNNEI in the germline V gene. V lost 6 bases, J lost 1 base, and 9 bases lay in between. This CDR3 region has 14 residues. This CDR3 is CASSPEGTNEKLFF. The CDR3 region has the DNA TGTGCCAGCAGCCCCGAGGGAACTAATGAAAAACTGTTTTTT.

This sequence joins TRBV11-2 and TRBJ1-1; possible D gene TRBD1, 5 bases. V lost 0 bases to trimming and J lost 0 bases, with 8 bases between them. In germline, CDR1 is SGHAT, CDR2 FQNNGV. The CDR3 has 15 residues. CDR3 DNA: TGTGCCAGCAGCTTAGAGGGGGGATTGAACACTGAAGCTTTCTTT. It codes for CASSLEGGLNTEAFF.

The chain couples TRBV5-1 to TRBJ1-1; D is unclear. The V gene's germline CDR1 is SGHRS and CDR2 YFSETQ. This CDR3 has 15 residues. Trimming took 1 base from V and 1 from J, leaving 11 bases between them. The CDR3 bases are TGCGCCAGCAGCTTGCGGGGATGGGAGAACACTGAAGCTTTCTTT. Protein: CASSLRGWENTEAFF.

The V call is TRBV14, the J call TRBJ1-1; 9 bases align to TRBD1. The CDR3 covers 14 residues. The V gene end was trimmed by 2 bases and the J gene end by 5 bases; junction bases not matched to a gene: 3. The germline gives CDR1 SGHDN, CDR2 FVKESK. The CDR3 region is CASSQQDRGTEAFF. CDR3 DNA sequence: TGTGCCAGCAGCCAACAGGACAGGGGAACTGAAGCTTTCTTT.

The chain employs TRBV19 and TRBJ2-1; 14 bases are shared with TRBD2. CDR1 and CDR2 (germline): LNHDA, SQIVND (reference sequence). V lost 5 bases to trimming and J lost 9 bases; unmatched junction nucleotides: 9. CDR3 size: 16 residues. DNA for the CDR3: TGTGCCAGTAGTTCCAGGACTAGCGGGAGGCAAGGTGAGCAGTTCTTC. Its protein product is CASSSRTSGRQGEQFF.

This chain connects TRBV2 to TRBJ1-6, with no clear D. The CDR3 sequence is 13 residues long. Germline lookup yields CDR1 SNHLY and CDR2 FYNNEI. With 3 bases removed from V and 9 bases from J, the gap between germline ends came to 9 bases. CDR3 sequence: CASSEARSSPLHF. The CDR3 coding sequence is TGTGCCAGCAGTGAGGCCAGAAGTTCACCCCTCCACTTT.

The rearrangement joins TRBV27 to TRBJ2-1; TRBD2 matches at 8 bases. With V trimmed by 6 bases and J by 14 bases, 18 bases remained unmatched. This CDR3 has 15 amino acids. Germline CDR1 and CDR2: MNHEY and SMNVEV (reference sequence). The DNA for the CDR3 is TGTGCCAGCAGGCGCGACGGGGGGGGCGCTTCCAGGGAGTTCTTC. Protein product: CASRRDGGGASREFF.

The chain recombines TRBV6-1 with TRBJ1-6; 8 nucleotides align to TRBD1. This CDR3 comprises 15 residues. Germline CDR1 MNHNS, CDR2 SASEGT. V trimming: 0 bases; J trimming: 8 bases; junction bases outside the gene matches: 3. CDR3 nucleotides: TGTGCCAGCAGTGAAGCGGGGACAGGTTATTCACCCCTCCACTTT. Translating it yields CASSEAGTGYSPLHF.

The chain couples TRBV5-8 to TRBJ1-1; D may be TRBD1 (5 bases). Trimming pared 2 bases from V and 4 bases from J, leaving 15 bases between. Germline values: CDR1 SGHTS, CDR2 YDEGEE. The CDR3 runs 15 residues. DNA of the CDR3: TGTGCCAGCAGCTTCAAGAAGGGGTCAGGCACTGAAGCTTTCTTT. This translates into CASSFKKGSGTEAFF.

The CDR3 region is CASSSASGRAAAGELFF. DNA of the CDR3: TGTGCCAGCAGCTCGGCTAGCGGGAGGGCCGCCGCCGGGGAGCTGTTTTTT. This chain links TRBV11-3 with TRBJ2-2; TRBD2 agrees at 12 bases. This CDR3 is built from 17 residues. The germline V gene has CDR1 SGHNT and CDR2 YENEEA. The junction had 9 bases not matched to a gene; V was cut back by 4 bases and J by 6 bases.

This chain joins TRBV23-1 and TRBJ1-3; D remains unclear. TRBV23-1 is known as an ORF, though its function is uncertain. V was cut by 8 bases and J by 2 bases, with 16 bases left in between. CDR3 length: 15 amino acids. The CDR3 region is CASSPAAVTGNTIYF. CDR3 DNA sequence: TGCGCCAGCTCCCCGGCGGCGGTGACTGGAAACACCATATATTTT.